Sequencing of this T cell receptor (beta chain) was carried out in a study of technical replicates of blood from several donors. The protocol was immunoSEQ multiplex PCR, while the TCRdb copy is restricted to in-frame clones and leaves out a portion. The table lists around 97,000 clones, around 96% of them singletons. CDR1 and CDR2 (germline): SGHRS, YFSETQ. The CDR3 has 13 amino acids. V was trimmed by 1 base and J by 4 bases, leaving 6 bases between them. The V gene is TRBV5-1, the J gene TRBJ2-1, with D hard to call. Sequencing was performed on T cells isolated from PBMCs. This sequence originates from a human donor in good health. As DNA, the CDR3 is TGCGCCAGCAGCTTGTATCCGTACAATGAGCAGTTCTTC. This gives the protein CASSLYPYNEQFF.